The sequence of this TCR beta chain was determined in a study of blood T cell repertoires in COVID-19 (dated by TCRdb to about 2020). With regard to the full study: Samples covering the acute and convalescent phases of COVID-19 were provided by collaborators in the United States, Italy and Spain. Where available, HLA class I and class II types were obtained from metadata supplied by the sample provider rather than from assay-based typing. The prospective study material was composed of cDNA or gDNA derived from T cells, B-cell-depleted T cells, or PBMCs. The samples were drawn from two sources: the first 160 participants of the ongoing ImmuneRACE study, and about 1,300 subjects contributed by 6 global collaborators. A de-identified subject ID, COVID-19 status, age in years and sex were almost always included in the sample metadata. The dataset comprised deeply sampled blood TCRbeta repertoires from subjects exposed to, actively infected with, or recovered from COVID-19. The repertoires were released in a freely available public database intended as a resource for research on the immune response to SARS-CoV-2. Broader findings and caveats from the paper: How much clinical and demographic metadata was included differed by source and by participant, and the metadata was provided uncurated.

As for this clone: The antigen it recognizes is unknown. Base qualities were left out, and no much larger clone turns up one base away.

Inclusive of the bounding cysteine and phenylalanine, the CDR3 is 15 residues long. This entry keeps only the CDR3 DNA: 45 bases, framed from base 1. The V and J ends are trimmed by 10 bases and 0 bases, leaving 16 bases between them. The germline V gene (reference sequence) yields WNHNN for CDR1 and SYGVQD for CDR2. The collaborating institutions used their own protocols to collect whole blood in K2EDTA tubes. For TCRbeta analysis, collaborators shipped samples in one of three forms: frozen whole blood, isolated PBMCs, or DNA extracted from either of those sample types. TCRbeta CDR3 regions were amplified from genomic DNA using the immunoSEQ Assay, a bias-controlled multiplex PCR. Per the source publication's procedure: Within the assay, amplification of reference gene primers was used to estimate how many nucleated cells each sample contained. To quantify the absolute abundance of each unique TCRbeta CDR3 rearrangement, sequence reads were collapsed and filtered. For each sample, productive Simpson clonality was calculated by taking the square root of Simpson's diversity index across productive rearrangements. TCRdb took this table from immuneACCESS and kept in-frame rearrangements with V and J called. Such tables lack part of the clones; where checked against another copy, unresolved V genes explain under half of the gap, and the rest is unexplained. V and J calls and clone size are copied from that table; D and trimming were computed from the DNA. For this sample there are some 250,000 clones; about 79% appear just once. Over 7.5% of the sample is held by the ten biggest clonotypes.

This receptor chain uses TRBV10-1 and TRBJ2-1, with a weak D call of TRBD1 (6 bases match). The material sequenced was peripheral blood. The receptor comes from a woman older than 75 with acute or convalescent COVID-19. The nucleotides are TGCGCCAAAGAAACAGGGTTCGGCTCCTACAATGAGCAGTTCTTC. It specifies CAKETGFGSYNEQFF.